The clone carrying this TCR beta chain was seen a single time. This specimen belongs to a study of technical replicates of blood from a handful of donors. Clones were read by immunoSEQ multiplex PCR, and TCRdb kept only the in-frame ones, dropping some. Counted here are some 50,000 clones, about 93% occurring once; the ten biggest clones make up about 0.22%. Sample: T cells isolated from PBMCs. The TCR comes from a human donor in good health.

CDR3 protein: CASSLWDRDRNTGELFF. The CDR3 DNA sequence: TGTGCCAGCAGCTTGTGGGACCGGGACAGGAACACCGGGGAGCTGTTTTTT. This chain connects TRBV5-6 to TRBJ2-2; 7 positions agree with TRBD1. The CDR3 sequence is 17 residues long. Unmatched junction bases numbered 7, after V lost 1 base and J lost 1 base. CDR1 and CDR2 (germline): SGHDT, YYEEEE. Full variable domain (rest looked up from reference TRBV5-6 and TRBJ2-2): DAGVTQSPTHLIKTRGQQVTLRCSPKSGHDTVSWYQQALGQGPQFIFQYYEEEERQRGNFPDRFSGHQFPNYSSELNVNALLLGDSALYLCASSLWDRDRNTGELFFGEGSRLTVL.